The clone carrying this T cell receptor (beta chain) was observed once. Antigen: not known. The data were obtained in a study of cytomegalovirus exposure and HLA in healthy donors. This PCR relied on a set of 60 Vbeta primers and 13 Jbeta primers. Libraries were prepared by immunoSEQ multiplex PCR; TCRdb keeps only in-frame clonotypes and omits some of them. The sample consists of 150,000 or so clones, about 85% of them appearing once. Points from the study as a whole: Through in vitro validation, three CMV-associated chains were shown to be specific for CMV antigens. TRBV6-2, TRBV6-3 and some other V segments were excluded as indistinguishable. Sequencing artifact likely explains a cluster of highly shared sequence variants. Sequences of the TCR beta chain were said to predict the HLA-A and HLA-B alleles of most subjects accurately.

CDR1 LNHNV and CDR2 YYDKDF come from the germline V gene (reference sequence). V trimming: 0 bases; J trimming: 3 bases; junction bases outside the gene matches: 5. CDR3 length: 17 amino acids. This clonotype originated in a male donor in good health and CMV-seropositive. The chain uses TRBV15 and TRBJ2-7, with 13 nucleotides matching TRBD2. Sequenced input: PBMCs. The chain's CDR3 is CATSRETSGRAGYEQYF. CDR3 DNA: TGTGCCACCAGCAGAGAAACTAGCGGGAGGGCAGGCTACGAGCAGTACTTC.